This T cell receptor (beta chain) was identified in a study of blood T cell repertoires in COVID-19. Germline CDR1 reads SGHAT; CDR2 reads FQDESV (reference sequence). The CDR3 contains 14 residues. V was pared by 4 bases and J by 6 bases, with 6 bases of the junction left unmatched. This table comes from immunoSEQ multiplex PCR, and its TCRdb copy is limited to in-frame clones, with some not included. The repertoire includes fewer than 350,000 clones, approximately 85% of them detected once, and around 2.1% sits in the top ten. Material: PBMCs or T cells enriched from blood (not recorded which). The TCR was taken from a man aged 30 to 39 who had recovered from COVID-19. The chain carries TRBV11-1 and TRBJ1-1, with TRBD1 identical over 9 bases. Written as DNA, the CDR3 is TGTGCCAGCAGCTGGGACAGGGTAGGCCCTGAAGCTTTCTTT. Residues: CASSWDRVGPEAFF.